A selection of T cell receptor beta chains follows, all from one sample in a study of immune characteristics of hereditary and idiopathic chronic pancreatitis. Data came from immunoSEQ multiplex PCR; TCRdb stores just in-frame clones and leaves some out. The sample records about 14,000 clones, about 73% being singletons. The material sequenced was pancreas tissue with hereditary chronic pancreatitis. Source of these receptors: a human donor with chronic pancreatitis. CDR3s include the opening cysteine and the closing phenylalanine or tryptophan. D genes are given only for firm matches. The listing skips clone size in some rows; elsewhere it reads once, few, many or a size class.

>TRBV3-1/TRBV3-2|.|TRBJ2-7|.
TGTGCCAGCAGCCCCGGGTGGGGGGAACTATACGAGCAGTACTTC
CASSPGWGELYEQYF
>TRBV16|TRBD2|TRBJ2-6|.
TGTGCCAGCAGCCGGCGGGGGGGAATTGGGGCCAACGTCCTGACTTTC
CASSRRGGIGANVLTF
>TRBV7-2|TRBD1|TRBJ1-3|.
TGTGCCAGCAGCCCAAATGCGGGACAGGGTTCTGGAAACACCATATATTTT
CASSPNAGQGSGNTIYF
>TRBV6-4|TRBD2|TRBJ2-7|few
TGTGCCAGCAGTGAACTAGCGGGAGGGCCGATCCACGAGCAGTACTTC
CASSELAGGPIHEQYF
>TRBV4-1|.|TRBJ2-7|medium-sized
TGCGCCAGCAGCCAAGTGAGCGGGCTCTACGAGCAGTACTTC
CASSQVSGLYEQYF
>TRBV4-2|TRBD2|TRBJ2-7|.
TGTGCCAGCAGCCAAGATCTAGCGGGCTCCTACGAGCAGTACTTC
CASSQDLAGSYEQYF
>TRBV28|TRBD2|TRBJ2-1|.
TGTGCCAGCAGTCCCCTGACCTTAGCGGGAGCCGATACTCCCTCCTACAATGAGCAGTTCTTC
CASSPLTLAGADTPSYNEQFF
>TRBV14|.|TRBJ2-7|.
TGTGCCAGCAGCCCAACGACTCTTACCTACGAGCAGTACTTC
CASSPTTLTYEQYF
>TRBV9|.|TRBJ1-2|.
TGTGCCAGCAGCGTAGCTGATAGCAAGGCCTATGGCTACACCTTC
CASSVADSKAYGYTF
>TRBV6-5|.|TRBJ2-2|.
TGTGCCAGCAGTTACTCGACAGGGAACACCGGGGAGCTGTTTTTT
CASSYSTGNTGELFF
>TRBV5-1|TRBD1|TRBJ2-7|.
TGCGCCAGCAGCTGGGACAGTACTTACGAGCAGTACTTC
CASSWDSTYEQYF
>TRBV24-1|.|TRBJ2-1|few
TGTGCCACCAGTGATCCCACGTTGCCGAATGAGCAGTTCTTC
CATSDPTLPNEQFF
>TRBV10-1|TRBD1|TRBJ2-1|few
TGCGCCAGCAGATTTCCGGGACAGGGTCACAATGAGCAGTTCTTC
CASRFPGQGHNEQFF
>TRBV6-1|.|TRBJ2-1|.
TGTGCCAGCAGTGAAAGTAGCGCCACCTACAATGAGCAGTTCTTC
CASSESSATYNEQFF
>TRBV20-1|.|TRBJ2-5|.
TGCAGTGCTAGTCCCGGAGAGACCCAGTACTTC
CSASPGETQYF
>TRBV18|.|TRBJ2-5|once
TGTGCCAGCTCACCACCGGGCCAGTACCAAGAGACCCAGTACTTC
CASSPPGQYQETQYF
>TRBV19|.|TRBJ1-5|few
TGTGCCAGTGCTGTGGCAGGCGGCAATCAGCCCCAGCATTTT
CASAVAGGNQPQHF
>TRBV24-1|TRBD2|TRBJ2-1|once
TGTGCCACCAGTGAGACTAGCGGGACTCAGAATGAGCAGTTCTTC
CATSETSGTQNEQFF
>TRBV6-2/TRBV6-3|.|TRBJ1-2|few
TGTGCCAGCAGTTACTCAGGGACGGGCTTAGCCGGCTACACCTTC
CASSYSGTGLAGYTF
>TRBV6-5|.|TRBJ2-7|once
TGTGCCAGCAGTTACTCTTTTTCGACCTCCGAGCAGTACTTC
CASSYSFSTSEQYF